The sequence of this T cell receptor (beta chain) was determined in a study of graft-versus-host responses after intestinal transplantation. General study findings and limits: Some patients had graft-donor T cell macrochimerism. In their allografts, the ratios of graft-versus-host to host-versus-graft T cell clones were high.

Remarks on this clone: Its antigen is still unknown.

Using immunoSEQ multiplex PCR, the repertoire was profiled, and TCRdb retains in-frame clones only, with some absent. This sample carries 80,000 to 100,000 clones, less than 90% of them seen once, and the ten largest clones take about a sixth. The germline V and J ends were trimmed by 4 bases and 3 bases, with 16 bases remaining between them. This CDR3 has 15 residues. Germline CDR1 and CDR2: SGHRS and YFSETQ. The input for sequencing was unstimulated CD8+ T cells sorted from spleen or lymph node cells, taken before intestinal transplant. The rearrangement links TRBV5-1 to TRBJ1-2; unclear D gene. This sequence was found in a human donor who received an intestinal transplant. The CDR3 region has the DNA TGCGCCAGCAGCCCATCCCCCCAAACTGACTATGGCTACACCTTC. Translating it yields CASSPSPQTDYGYTF.